These 23 T cell receptor beta chains came from one sample sequenced in a study of blood T cell repertoires in COVID-19. Data came from immunoSEQ multiplex PCR; TCRdb stores just in-frame clones and leaves some out. The table shows around 300,000 clones, with around 90% occurring only once. Material: peripheral blood. These receptor sequences come from a young man with active or convalescent COVID-19.

This chain connects TRBV19 to TRBJ2-3; 7 bases are a match to TRBD2. Losses at the gene ends were 7 bases for V and 3 bases for J; bases not matched to a gene: 4. This CDR3 contains 13 residues. Looked up from germline, CDR1 is LNHDA and CDR2 is SQIVND (reference sequence). CDR3 DNA: TGTGCCAGTAAGGCTAGCGGTACAGATACGCAGTATTTT. Translation gives CASKASGTDTQYF.

V usage is TRBV13 and J usage is TRBJ1-3; 7 positions agree with TRBD1. The CDR3 length is 16 residues. CDR1 is PRHDT, CDR2 FYEKMQ, per germline (reference sequence). With 3 bases clipped from V and 4 bases from J, the junction kept 9 bases outside the gene matches. As DNA, the CDR3 is TGTGCCAGCAGCTTTTCTGTTCGGACAGGCGGAAACACCATATATTTT. It is translated as CASSFSVRTGGNTIYF.

The rearrangement joins TRBV11-2 to TRBJ1-1, with D possibly TRBD1 on 6 matching bases. V was trimmed by 9 bases and J by 1 base, leaving 12 bases between them. The germline gives CDR1 SGHAT, CDR2 FQNNGV. CDR3 length equals 13 residues. CDR3 bases: TGTGCCAGTACCGGACAGACGAACACTGAAGCTTTCTTT. Residues: CASTGQTNTEAFF.

A few counts support this clone. The V and J genes are TRBV12-3 or TRBV12-4 and TRBJ1-2; 10 bases are a match to TRBD1. This CDR3 has 13 amino acids. J gave up 6 bases and V 6 bases, and 4 bases lay outside the gene matches. The CDR3 loop is CASSLGTGDGYTF. In nucleotides, the CDR3 is TGTGCCAGCAGCCTCGGGACAGGGGATGGCTACACCTTC.

This chain connects TRBV9 to TRBJ1-4; 9 bases are a match to TRBD1. CDR1 is SGDLS, CDR2 YYNGEE, per germline. This CDR3 has 14 amino acids. The trim removed 2 bases at V and 11 bases at J, leaving 7 bases unmatched. CDR3 protein: CASSVDVDRGKLFF. For the CDR3, the DNA is TGTGCCAGCAGCGTCGACGTCGACAGGGGGAAACTGTTTTTT.

The chain is built from TRBV11-2 and TRBJ2-1; tentatively, D is TRBD1 (5 bases). The V and J ends lost 0 bases and 5 bases respectively, with 14 bases between them. Germline-derived CDR1 and CDR2 are SGHAT and FQNNGV. The CDR3 length is 16 residues. The CDR3 sequence: CASSLEWTRLNNEQFF. CDR3 bases: TGTGCCAGCAGCTTAGAATGGACAAGGCTCAACAATGAGCAGTTCTTC.

This chain connects TRBV12-3 or TRBV12-4 to TRBJ1-2, with D maybe TRBD1 (6 bases). Between the trimmed V and J ends, which lost 2 bases and 4 bases, there was a span of 8 bases. The CDR3 is 13 residues long. Here the CDR3 DNA reads TGTGCCAGCAGTTTAACAGGGACCTATGGCTACACCTTC. This encodes CASSLTGTYGYTF.

The genes are TRBV11-2 and TRBJ2-7, with 9 nucleotides matching TRBD2. V was pared by 4 bases and J by 5 bases, with 15 bases of the junction left unmatched. Germline loops: CDR1 SGHAT, CDR2 FQNNGV. The CDR3 is 17 amino acids. The CDR3 sequence: CASSSSSGGPQGDEQYF. In DNA, the CDR3 is TGTGCCAGCAGCTCCTCAAGCGGGGGGCCGCAAGGGGACGAGCAGTACTTC.

The sample holds one count of this clone. The chain couples TRBV18 to TRBJ2-3; the D gene is possibly TRBD2 (6 bases). The CDR3 totals 16 residues. Germline V gene data show CDR1 as KGHSH and CDR2 as LQKENI. V lost 3 bases to trimming and J lost 0 bases, with 13 bases between them. DNA for the CDR3: TGTGCCAGCTCACCGATCAGCGGGCTAAGCACAGATACGCAGTATTTT. Amino acids: CASSPISGLSTDTQYF.

This clone was picked up one time. V gene TRBV2 combines with J gene TRBJ2-5; the D gene is possibly TRBD2 (7 bases). This CDR3 region has 16 residues. From germline, CDR1 is SNHLY and CDR2 FYNNEI. V lost 2 bases to trimming and J lost 4 bases, with 17 bases between them. This chain's CDR3 is CASSERRGAYVETQYF. DNA for the CDR3: TGTGCCAGCAGTGAACGCCGGGGGGCCTACGTAGAGACCCAGTACTTC.

This clone has just one count. The chain employs TRBV4-1 and TRBJ1-2, with D possibly being TRBD1 (6 bases). The V end lost 1 base, the J end lost 7 bases, and 16 bases lay between the germline ends. Germline-derived CDR1 and CDR2 are MGHRA and YSYEKL. The CDR3 runs 15 residues. In DNA form, the CDR3 reads TGCGCCAGCAGCCAAGCGGCAGGGGCGTCTGTTGGCTACACCTTC. It is translated as CASSQAAGASVGYTF.

This chain uses TRBV3-1 (or the pseudogene TRBV3-2) with TRBJ1-1; D uncertain. V lost 0 bases, J lost 6 bases, and 14 bases lay in between. This CDR3 region has 15 residues. Germline loops: CDR1 LGHDT, CDR2 YNNKEL (reference sequence). This CDR3 reads CASSQDFRGGPEAFF. As DNA, the CDR3 is TGTGCCAGCAGCCAAGATTTTCGGGGAGGGCCTGAAGCTTTCTTT.

The chain employs TRBV11-2 and TRBJ2-1; TRBD2 matches 7 bases. V lost 5 bases and J lost 2; bases outside the gene matches: 9. This CDR3 spans 16 amino acids. Germline CDR1 is SGHAT and CDR2 is FQNNGV. Here the CDR3 reads CASSRGGRGPYNEQFF. The DNA for the CDR3 is TGTGCCAGCAGCCGCGGGGGAAGAGGTCCCTACAATGAGCAGTTCTTC. Using reference TRBV11-2 and TRBJ2-1 for the parts outside the CDR3, the full variable domain is EAGVAQSPRYKIIEKRQSVAFWCNPISGHATLYWYQQILGQGPKLLIQFQNNGVVDDSQLPKDRFSAERLKGVDSTLKIQPAKLEDSAVYLCASSRGGRGPYNEQFFGPGTRLTVL.

The chain recombines TRBV7-6 with TRBJ2-1, with TRBD2 matching 7 bases. V lost 5 bases, J lost 9 bases, and 7 bases stayed unmatched. The germline V gene has CDR1 SGHVS and CDR2 FNYEAQ. The CDR3 contains 13 residues. CDR3 DNA: TGTGCCAGCAGCCCAGGTGGGGGGGGTGAGCAGTTCTTC. Translation: CASSPGGGGEQFF. Together with reference TRBV7-6 and TRBJ2-1, the CDR3 gives the full variable domain: GAGVSQSPRYKVTKRGQDVALRCDPISGHVSLYWYRQALGQGPEFLTYFNYEAQQDKSGLPNDRFSAERPEGSISTLTIQRTEQRDSAMYRCASSPGGGGEQFFGPGTRLTVL.

The V and J genes are TRBV19 and TRBJ2-7; 7 bases line up with TRBD1. The CDR3 has 14 amino acids. The trim removed 8 bases at V and 6 bases at J, leaving 13 bases unmatched. From germline, CDR1 is LNHDA and CDR2 SQIVND (reference sequence). The CDR3 region has the DNA TGTGCCAGTTCCGGGTGGGGACAGTTGGGCGAGCAGTACTTC. It specifies CASSGWGQLGEQYF.

The CDR3 region has the DNA TGTGCCAGCAGCTTGGTATCAGGGAACGTTTATGGCTACACCTTC. This encodes CASSLVSGNVYGYTF. This chain connects TRBV5-8 to TRBJ1-2; TRBD1 might be the D (5 bases). The germline V and J ends were trimmed by 0 bases and 5 bases, with 14 bases remaining between them. Germline V gene data show CDR1 as SGHTS and CDR2 as YDEGEE. The CDR3 totals 15 residues.

The rearrangement uses TRBV7-8 and TRBJ1-6, with 7 bases that match TRBD1. The CDR3 length is 13 residues. Trimming cost V 5 bases and J 7 bases; bases outside gene matches: 2. Germline loops: CDR1 SGHVS, CDR2 FQNEAQ. The CDR3 here is CASSTGVNSPLHF. The CDR3 coding sequence is TGTGCCAGCAGCACAGGGGTCAATTCACCCCTCCACTTT.

The genes are TRBV7-8 and TRBJ2-3; D is possibly TRBD2 (7 bases). The V gene's germline CDR1 is SGHVS and CDR2 FQNEAQ. The CDR3 is 14 residues long. Trimming left V 5 bases short and J 5 bases short, with 14 bases between. CDR3 sequence reads: CASSLGGGGDTQYF. CDR3 coding DNA: TGTGCCAGCAGCCTGGGGGGCGGGGGAGATACGCAGTATTTT.

This sequence joins TRBV2 and TRBJ1-5; a possible D gene is TRBD1 (5 bases). The CDR3 extends over 14 amino acids. Germline CDR1 and CDR2: SNHLY and FYNNEI. Trimming stripped 2 bases from V and 5 bases from J, with 10 bases between. The CDR3 here is CASSEMGGDQPQHF. In nucleotides, the CDR3 is TGTGCCAGCAGTGAAATGGGGGGGGATCAGCCCCAGCATTTT.

This sequence joins TRBV11-2 and TRBJ1-2, with TRBD1 matching over 10 bases. V gave up 2 bases and J gave up 3 bases; unmatched junction bases: 6. The CDR3 consists of 16 residues. Germline V gene sequence: CDR1 SGHAT, CDR2 FQNNGV. For the CDR3, the DNA is TGTGCCAGCAGCTTATATCCGGGACAGGGGTACTATGGCTACACCTTC. Its protein is CASSLYPGQGYYGYTF.

This chain connects TRBV5-8 to TRBJ2-7, with a weak D call TRBD1 (6 bases). The V gene lost 3 bases and the J gene lost 0 bases, with 16 bases spanning the gap. Germline lookup yields CDR1 SGHTS and CDR2 YDEGEE. This CDR3 comprises 16 residues. CDR3 region: CASSYDRTGSSYEQYF. CDR3 coding DNA: TGTGCCAGCAGCTACGATCGAACAGGGAGCTCCTACGAGCAGTACTTC.

The rearrangement joins TRBV12-5 to TRBJ2-5, with 7 nucleotides matching TRBD2. This CDR3 has 16 amino acids. The junction had 10 bases not matched to a gene; V was cut back by 2 bases and J by 4 bases. Germline CDR1 LGHNT, CDR2 FRNRAP. The CDR3 DNA sequence: TGTGCTAGTGGTTTGATCCTAGGACTAGGAGGAGAGACCCAGTACTTC. Amino acids: CASGLILGLGGETQYF.

The V and J genes are TRBV13 and TRBJ2-7, with D maybe TRBD1 (6 bases). The CDR3 length is 15 residues. Trimming took 0 bases from V and 3 from J, leaving 12 bases between them. Germline-derived CDR1 and CDR2 are PRHDT and FYEKMQ (reference sequence). Here the CDR3 DNA reads TGTGCCAGCAGCTTAGGGGCAGGGGCTCACTACGAGCAGTACTTC. Its translation is CASSLGAGAHYEQYF.